The 4 T cell receptor beta chains below were found in one sample sequenced in a study of T cells in Graves' hyperthyroidism and ophthalmopathy. The TCR beta CDR3 regions underwent amplification using RNA transcripts as the source. HTBI primers were the set used in a first-round RT-PCR of the TCR CDR3. TCRdb ran MiXCR on the multiplex PCR reads and lists one entry per CDR3 protein. The repertoire holds a few hundred thousand distinct CDR3 sequences, less than 20% seen once, with about 30% in the top ten. Material for sequencing was blood. The receptors shown here come from a woman younger than 30 with Graves' hyperthyroidism that later progressed to Graves' ophthalmopathy.

This clonotype was counted at least ten times. The rearrangement links TRBV28 to TRBJ2-2, with 7 bases lining up with TRBD1. The CDR3 is 15 amino acids. Germline CDR1 reads MDHEN; CDR2 reads SYDVKM. Trimming cost V 2 bases and J 1 base; bases outside gene matches: 1. CDR3 in amino acids: CASSLTGVNTGELFF. In DNA form, the CDR3 reads TGTGCCAGCAGTTTAACAGGGGTGAACACCGGGGAGCTGTTTTTT.

At least ten counts were recorded for this clonotype. The chain links TRBV12-3 or TRBV12-4 to TRBJ2-7; D may be TRBD1 (6 bases). V was pared by 6 bases and J by 5 bases, with 17 bases between. The length of the CDR3 is 14 residues. Here the CDR3 reads CASSLDRSRDEQYF. CDR3 in DNA: TGTGCCAGCAGCTTGGACAGATCAAGGGACGAGCAGTACTTC.

This clonotype turned up a few times. The chain carries TRBV10-2 and TRBJ2-7; TRBD1 or TRBD2 may be the D gene (5 bases each). The CDR3 consists of 15 residues. The ends were cut back, 4 bases at V and 5 bases at J, with 18 bases in the middle. Per the germline V gene, CDR1 is WSHSY and CDR2 is SAAADI. In nucleotides, the CDR3 is TGCGCCAGCAGTGTAACCTTTGGGGGAATCCACGAGCAGTACTTC. Its translation: CASSVTFGGIHEQYF.

This clonotype has a count of ten or more. CDR3 in amino acids: CSALQGAGGPDNEQFF. CDR3 coding DNA: TGCAGTGCTCTCCAGGGGGCGGGAGGGCCGGACAATGAGCAGTTCTTC. V is TRBV20-1 and J is TRBJ2-1; possible D gene TRBD2, 9 bases. The CDR3 has 16 residues. The germline V and J ends were trimmed by 5 bases and 5 bases, with 22 bases remaining between them. Germline lookup yields CDR1 DFQATT and CDR2 SNEGSKA (reference sequence).